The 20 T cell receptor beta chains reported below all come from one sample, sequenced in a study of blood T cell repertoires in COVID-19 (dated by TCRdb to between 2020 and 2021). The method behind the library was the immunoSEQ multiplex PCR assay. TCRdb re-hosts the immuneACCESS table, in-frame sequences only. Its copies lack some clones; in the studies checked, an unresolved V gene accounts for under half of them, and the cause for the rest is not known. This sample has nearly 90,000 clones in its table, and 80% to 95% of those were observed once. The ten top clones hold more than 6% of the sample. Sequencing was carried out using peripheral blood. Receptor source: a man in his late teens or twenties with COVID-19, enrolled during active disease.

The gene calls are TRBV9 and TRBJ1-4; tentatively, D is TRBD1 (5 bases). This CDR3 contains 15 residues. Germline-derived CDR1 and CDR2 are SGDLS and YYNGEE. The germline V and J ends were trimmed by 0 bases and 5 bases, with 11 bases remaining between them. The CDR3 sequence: CASSVEVQANEKLFF. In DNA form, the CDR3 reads TGTGCCAGCAGCGTAGAGGTACAGGCCAATGAAAAACTGTTTTTT.

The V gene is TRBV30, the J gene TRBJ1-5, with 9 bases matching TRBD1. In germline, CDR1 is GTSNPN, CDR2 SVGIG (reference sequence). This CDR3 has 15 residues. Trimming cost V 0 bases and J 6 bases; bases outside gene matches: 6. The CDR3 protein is CAWSVHGTGSQPQHF. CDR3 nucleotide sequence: TGTGCCTGGAGTGTACATGGGACAGGGAGTCAGCCCCAGCATTTT.

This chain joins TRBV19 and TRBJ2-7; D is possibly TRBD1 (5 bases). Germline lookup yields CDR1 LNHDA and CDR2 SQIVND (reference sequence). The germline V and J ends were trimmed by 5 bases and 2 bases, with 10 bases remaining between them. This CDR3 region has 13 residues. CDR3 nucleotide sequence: TGTGCCAGTAGTCTTGACAGCACCTACGAGCAGTACTTC. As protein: CASSLDSTYEQYF.

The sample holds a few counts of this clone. CDR3 DNA: TGTGCCAGCAGTTCGACGGCGGGGACCGGGGAGCTGTTTTTT. Amino acids: CASSSTAGTGELFF. The chain couples TRBV6-5 to TRBJ2-2; the D gene is possibly TRBD2 (6 bases). Germline CDR1 reads MNHEY; CDR2 reads SVGAGI. This CDR3 contains 14 residues. Trimming removed 4 bases at V and 5 bases at J, with 11 bases between.

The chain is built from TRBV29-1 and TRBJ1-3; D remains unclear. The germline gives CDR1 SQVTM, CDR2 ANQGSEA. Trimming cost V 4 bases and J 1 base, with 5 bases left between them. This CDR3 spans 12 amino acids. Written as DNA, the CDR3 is TGCAGCGTTGGAGGGTCTGGAAACACCATATATTTT. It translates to CSVGGSGNTIYF.

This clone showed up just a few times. The CDR3 DNA sequence: TGTGCCAGTAGTACCCCGAGCCGACTACTAGCGGGACCTTATGATGAGCAGTTCTTC. Protein product: CASSTPSRLLAGPYDEQFF. The V call is TRBV19, the J call TRBJ2-1; 10 nucleotides line up with TRBD2. This CDR3 spans 19 amino acids. V lost 4 bases, J lost 8 bases, and 20 bases stayed unmatched. CDR1 is LNHDA and CDR2 is SQIVND in the germline V gene (reference sequence).

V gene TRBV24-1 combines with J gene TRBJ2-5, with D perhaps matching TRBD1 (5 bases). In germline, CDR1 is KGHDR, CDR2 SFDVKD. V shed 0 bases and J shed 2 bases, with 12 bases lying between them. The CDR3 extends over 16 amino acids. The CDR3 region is CATSDLPAGRQETQYF. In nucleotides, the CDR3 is TGTGCCACCAGTGATTTGCCGGCAGGGCGGCAAGAGACCCAGTACTTC.

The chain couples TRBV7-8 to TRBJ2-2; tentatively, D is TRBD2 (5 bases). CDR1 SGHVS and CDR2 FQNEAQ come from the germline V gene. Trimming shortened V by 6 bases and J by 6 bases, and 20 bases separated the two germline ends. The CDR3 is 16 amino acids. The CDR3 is CASSPVFSGSAGELFF. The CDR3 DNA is TGTGCCAGCAGTCCGGTTTTCAGCGGATCAGCCGGGGAGCTGTTTTTT. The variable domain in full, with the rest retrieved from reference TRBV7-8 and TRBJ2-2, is GAGVSQSPRYKVAKRGQDVALRCDPISGHVSLFWYQQALGQGPEFLTYFQNEAQLDKSGLPSDRFFAERPEGSVSTLKIQRTQQEDSAVYLCASSPVFSGSAGELFFGEGSRLTVL.

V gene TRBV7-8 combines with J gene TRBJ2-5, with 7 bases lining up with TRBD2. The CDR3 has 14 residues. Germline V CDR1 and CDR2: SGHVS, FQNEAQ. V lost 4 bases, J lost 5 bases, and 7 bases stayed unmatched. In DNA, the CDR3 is TGTGCCAGCAGCTCGGCGACTAGCTGGGAGACCCAGTACTTC. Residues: CASSSATSWETQYF.

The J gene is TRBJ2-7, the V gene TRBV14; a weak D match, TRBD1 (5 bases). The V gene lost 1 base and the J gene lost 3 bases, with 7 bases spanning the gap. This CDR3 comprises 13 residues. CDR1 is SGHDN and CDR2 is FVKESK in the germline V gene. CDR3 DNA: TGTGCCAGCAGCCAAGGCGACAGCTACGAGCAGTACTTC. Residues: CASSQGDSYEQYF.

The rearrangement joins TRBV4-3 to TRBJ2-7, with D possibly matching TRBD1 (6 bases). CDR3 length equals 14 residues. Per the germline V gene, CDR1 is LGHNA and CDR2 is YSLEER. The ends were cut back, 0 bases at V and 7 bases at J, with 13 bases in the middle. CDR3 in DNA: TGCGCCAGCAGCCAAGATGGGCGTAGGGGGGAGCAGTACTTC. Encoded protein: CASSQDGRRGEQYF.

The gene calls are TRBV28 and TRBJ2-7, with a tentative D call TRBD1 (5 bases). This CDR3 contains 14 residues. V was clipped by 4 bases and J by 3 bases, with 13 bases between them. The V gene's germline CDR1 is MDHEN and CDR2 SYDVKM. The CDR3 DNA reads TGTGCCAGCAGTTCCCCTGGACAAGACTACGAGCAGTACTTC. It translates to CASSSPGQDYEQYF.

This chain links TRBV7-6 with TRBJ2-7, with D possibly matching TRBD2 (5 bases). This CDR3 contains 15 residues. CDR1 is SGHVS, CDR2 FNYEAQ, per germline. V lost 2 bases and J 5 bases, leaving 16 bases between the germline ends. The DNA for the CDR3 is TGTGCCAGCAGCTTAATTGGCGGGTATAGTAACGAGCAGTACTTC. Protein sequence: CASSLIGGYSNEQYF.

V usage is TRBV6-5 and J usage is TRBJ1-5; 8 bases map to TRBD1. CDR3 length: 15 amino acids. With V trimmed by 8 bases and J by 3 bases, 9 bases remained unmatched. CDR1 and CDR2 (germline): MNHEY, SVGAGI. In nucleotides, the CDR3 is TGTGCCAGCGCCGATCGGGACAGGACCAATCAGCCCCAGCATTTT. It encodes CASADRDRTNQPQHF.

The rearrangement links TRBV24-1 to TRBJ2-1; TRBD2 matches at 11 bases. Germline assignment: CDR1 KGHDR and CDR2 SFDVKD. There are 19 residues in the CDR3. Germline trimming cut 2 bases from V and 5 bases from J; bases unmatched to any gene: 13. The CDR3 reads CATSDSITRTLAGDNEQFF. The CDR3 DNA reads TGTGCCACCAGTGATTCAATCACACGTACACTAGCGGGGGACAATGAGCAGTTCTTC.

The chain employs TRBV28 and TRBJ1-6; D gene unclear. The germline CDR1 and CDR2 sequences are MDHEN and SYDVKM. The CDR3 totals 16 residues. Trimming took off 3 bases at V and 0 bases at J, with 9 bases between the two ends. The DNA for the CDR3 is TGTGCCAGCAGTTTGGTCCCGAGCTCCTATAATTCACCCCTCCACTTT. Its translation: CASSLVPSSYNSPLHF.

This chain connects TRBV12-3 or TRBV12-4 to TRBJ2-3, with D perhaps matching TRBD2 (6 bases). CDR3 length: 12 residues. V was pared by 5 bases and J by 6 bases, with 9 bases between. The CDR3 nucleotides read TGTGCCAGCAGTCTAGGAGGGGATACGCAGTATTTT. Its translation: CASSLGGDTQYF.

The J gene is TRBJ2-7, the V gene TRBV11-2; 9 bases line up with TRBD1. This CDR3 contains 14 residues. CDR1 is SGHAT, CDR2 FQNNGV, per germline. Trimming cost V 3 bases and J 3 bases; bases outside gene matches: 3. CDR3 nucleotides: TGTGCCAGCAGCTTCGAGGGACAGGGCTACGAGCAGTACTTC. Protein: CASSFEGQGYEQYF.

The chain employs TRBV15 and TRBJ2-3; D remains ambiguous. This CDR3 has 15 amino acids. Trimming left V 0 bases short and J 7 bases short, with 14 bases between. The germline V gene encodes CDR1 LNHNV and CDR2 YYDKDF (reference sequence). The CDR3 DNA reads TGTGCCACCAGCAGAGATCTACGGCGGCCGCATACGCAGTATTTT. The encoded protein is CATSRDLRRPHTQYF.

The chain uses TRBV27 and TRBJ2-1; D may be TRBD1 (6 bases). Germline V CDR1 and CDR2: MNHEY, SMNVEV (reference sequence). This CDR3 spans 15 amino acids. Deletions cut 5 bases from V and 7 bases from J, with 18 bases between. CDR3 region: CASSLTGALRNEQFF. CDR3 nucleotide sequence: TGTGCCAGCAGTCTGACAGGCGCCTTGAGGAATGAGCAGTTCTTC.